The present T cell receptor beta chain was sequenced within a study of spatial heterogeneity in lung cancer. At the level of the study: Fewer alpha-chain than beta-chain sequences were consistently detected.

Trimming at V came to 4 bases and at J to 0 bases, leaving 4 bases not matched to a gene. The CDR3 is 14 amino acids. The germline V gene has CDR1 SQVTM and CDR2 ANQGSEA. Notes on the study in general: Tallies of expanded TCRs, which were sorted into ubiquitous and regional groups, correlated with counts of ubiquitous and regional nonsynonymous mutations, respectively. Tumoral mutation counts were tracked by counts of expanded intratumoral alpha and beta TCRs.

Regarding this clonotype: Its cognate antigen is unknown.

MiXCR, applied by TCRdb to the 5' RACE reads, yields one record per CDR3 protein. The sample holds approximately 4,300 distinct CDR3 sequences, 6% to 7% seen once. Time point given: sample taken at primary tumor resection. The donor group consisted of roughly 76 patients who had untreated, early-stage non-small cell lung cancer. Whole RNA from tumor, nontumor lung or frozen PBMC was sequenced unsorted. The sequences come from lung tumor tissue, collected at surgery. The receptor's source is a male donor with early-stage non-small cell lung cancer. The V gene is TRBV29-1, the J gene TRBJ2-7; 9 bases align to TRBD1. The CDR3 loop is CSVGGTGSSYEQYF. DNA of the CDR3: TGCAGCGTTGGGGGGACAGGGAGCTCCTACGAGCAGTACTTC.